This is a list of T cell receptor beta chains from one sample in a study of cytomegalovirus exposure and HLA in healthy donors. This table comes from immunoSEQ multiplex PCR, and its TCRdb copy is limited to in-frame clones, with some not included. The sample has roughly 330,000 clones, about 85% seen once; the top ten hold approximately 1%. Material: PBMCs. Receptors originate from a woman aged 25 to 39 in good health and CMV-seropositive. The CDR3 runs from the conserved cysteine through the conserved F or W. The order of the fields is CDR3 DNA, CDR3 protein, clone size, J gene, D gene, V gene. The D gene is left open where the match is weak. Size values are once, few and many counts, or a class for expanded clones, and some rows have none.

TGTGCCAGCAGTTATTTCGGGAGCAGCACAGATACGCAGTATTTT,CASSYFGSSTDTQYF,.,TRBJ2-3,.,TRBV6-5
TGCGCCAGCAGCTTCACGGGCGAGCAGTTCTTC,CASSFTGEQFF,many,TRBJ2-1,.,TRBV5-1
TGTGCCAGCAGTGAAACACCGACAGGCTATGGCTACACCTTC,CASSETPTGYGYTF,.,TRBJ1-2,.,TRBV6-1
TGTGCCAGCAGTTACTCGACTTCTAACTATGGCTACACCTTC,CASSYSTSNYGYTF,.,TRBJ1-2,.,TRBV6-5
TGTGCCAGCAGCGTTAGCGGGAGAGTCTATGATGAGCAGTTCTTC,CASSVSGRVYDEQFF,.,TRBJ2-1,TRBD2,TRBV9
TGTGCCAGCAGCCGTTCCGGGACGGTAAACTATGGCTACACCTTC,CASSRSGTVNYGYTF,.,TRBJ1-2,.,TRBV6-5
TGTGCCAGCTCACCAAGGCAGGGTCCAGATACGCAGTATTTT,CASSPRQGPDTQYF,.,TRBJ2-3,.,TRBV18
TGTGCCAGCAGCTCGGTTGGGTCAGGTGGCTATGGCTACACCTTC,CASSSVGSGGYGYTF,.,TRBJ1-2,.,TRBV7-9
TGTGCCAGTAGTATTACGACGGGGGCATACAATGAGCAGTTCTTC,CASSITTGAYNEQFF,few,TRBJ2-1,.,TRBV19
TGTGCCAGCAGTCTCCTCCCCCTAGCGGAATACAATGAGCAGTTCTTC,CASSLLPLAEYNEQFF,.,TRBJ2-1,TRBD2,TRBV27
TGTGCCAGCAGTGAAGCCCTCCTAATCTCTACGCAGTATTTT,CASSEALLISTQYF,.,TRBJ2-3,.,TRBV6-1
TGTGCCAGCAGTAGGCAGGCAAATCAGCCCCAGCATTTT,CASSRQANQPQHF,.,TRBJ1-5,.,TRBV28
TGCGCCAGCAGCCAAGTTAATTCGGGGGCGAGGGCTTTCTTT,CASSQVNSGARAFF,few,TRBJ1-1,.,TRBV4-1
TGTGCCAGCTCATTAAGTTTCGCAGGGATTATAGCAAATAGCAATCAGCCCCAGCATTTT,CASSLSFAGIIANSNQPQHF,.,TRBJ1-5,.,TRBV18
TGTGCCACCAGCAGAGATAGGCGGACAGGGGAAATCTATGGCTACACCTTC,CATSRDRRTGEIYGYTF,.,TRBJ1-2,TRBD1,TRBV15
TGCGCCAGCAGCCAAGATCTACTAGCGGGAGTTGGCGAGCAGTACTTC,CASSQDLLAGVGEQYF,.,TRBJ2-7,TRBD2,TRBV4-3
TGTGCCAGCAGTGAGAGGCCGGGATTCTACAATGAGCAGTTCTTC,CASSERPGFYNEQFF,.,TRBJ2-1,.,TRBV6-1
TGTGCCAGCACCTTGGGCAGGGCCCAGTACTTC,CASTLGRAQYF,.,TRBJ2-5,.,TRBV7-2
TGTGCCACCAGCAGAGCCTGGACATCAGAGACCCAGTACTTC,CATSRAWTSETQYF,.,TRBJ2-5,.,TRBV15
TGTGCCACCAGCAGAGAGCGGGGTTTCTACGAGCAGTACTTC,CATSRERGFYEQYF,.,TRBJ2-7,.,TRBV15
TGTGCCAGCAGTTCGGAGCGGGGGAATTACAATGAGCAGTTCTTC,CASSSERGNYNEQFF,few,TRBJ2-1,TRBD2,TRBV2
TGCGCCAGCAGCTTGGGACAGCGAGAGGATGAGCAGTTCTTC,CASSLGQREDEQFF,.,TRBJ2-1,.,TRBV5-1
TGTGCCTCCACCAGGGACGTCTACAATGAGCAGTTCTTC,CASTRDVYNEQFF,.,TRBJ2-1,.,TRBV30
TGTGCCAGCAGCACACAGGGGGGCTACACCTTC,CASSTQGGYTF,.,TRBJ1-2,TRBD1,TRBV7-9
TGCAGTGCTAGGACAGGGGTGGCTTTCTTT,CSARTGVAFF,.,TRBJ1-1,TRBD1,TRBV20-1
TGTGCCAGCAGCTTGGTGTGGGGCGACAACACTGAAGCTTTCTTT,CASSLVWGDNTEAFF,.,TRBJ1-1,.,TRBV5-6
TGTGCCACCAGCACCCGGGCGTCCCGAGTAGAGCAGTTCTTC,CATSTRASRVEQFF,.,TRBJ2-1,.,TRBV15
TGTGCCAGCAGTCATACAGTTAATGAGCAGTTCTTC,CASSHTVNEQFF,once,TRBJ2-1,.,TRBV27
TGTGCCAGCAGCGTAGGGACAGTGCCCATTTCCGGGGAGCTGTTTTTT,CASSVGTVPISGELFF,few,TRBJ2-2,.,TRBV9
TGTGCCAGCAGTTTAGCGGGAGGAACAGATACGCAGTATTTT,CASSLAGGTDTQYF,.,TRBJ2-3,TRBD2,TRBV27
TGCGCCAGCAGCTTACAGGGGGAGTCCTACGAGCAGTACTTC,CASSLQGESYEQYF,.,TRBJ2-7,TRBD1,TRBV5-1
TGTGCCAGCAAAGCGGGAGGGCCCGGGACAGATACGCAGTATTTT,CASKAGGPGTDTQYF,.,TRBJ2-3,TRBD2,TRBV27
TGCGCCAGCAGCCGAGGCGGACTAGCGGTTTTAGGGGACGAGCAGTACTTC,CASSRGGLAVLGDEQYF,.,TRBJ2-7,TRBD2,TRBV4-1
TGTGCCAGCTCACCGTCAACCGAAAACACCATATATTTT,CASSPSTENTIYF,.,TRBJ1-3,.,TRBV18
TGTGCCAGCTGGGTTACAGGGGGTGGCTACGAGCAGTACTTC,CASWVTGGGYEQYF,.,TRBJ2-7,TRBD1,TRBV27
TGCGCCAGCAGTCAATGTCGGGCGGTTCAGCCCCAGCATTTT,CASSQCRAVQPQHF,.,TRBJ1-5,.,TRBV23-1
TGTGCCAGCTCATCCGGGGGGAGCAATCAGCCCCAGCATTTT,CASSSGGSNQPQHF,.,TRBJ1-5,.,TRBV28
TGCGCCAGCAGCTTGGTCGGGGAGCCGGGCAATGAGCAGTTCTTC,CASSLVGEPGNEQFF,.,TRBJ2-1,.,TRBV5-1
TGTGCCAGCAGCTCCGGGACGGTGAACACTGAAGCTTTCTTT,CASSSGTVNTEAFF,.,TRBJ1-1,.,TRBV28
TGTGCCAGCAAACCAGGGTTGGGCAATCAGCCCCAGCATTTT,CASKPGLGNQPQHF,.,TRBJ1-5,.,TRBV28
TGTGCCAGCAGTCCGGACGTTGCAACTAATGAAAAACTGTTTTTT,CASSPDVATNEKLFF,.,TRBJ1-4,.,TRBV11-2
TGTGCCAACAACAACAGGGTCGACGAGCAGTACTTC,CANNNRVDEQYF,once,TRBJ2-7,.,TRBV19
TGTGCCAGCAGTTACTCCCTCCCGGGACGCTATGGCTACACCTTC,CASSYSLPGRYGYTF,few,TRBJ1-2,.,TRBV6-5
TGTGCCAGCAGTTACGGGGGGGACTACGAGCAGTACTTC,CASSYGGDYEQYF,.,TRBJ2-7,TRBD2,TRBV6-5
TGTGCCAGCAGCCAACCTCCAGGGGCTGGGGCCAACGTCCTGACTTTC,CASSQPPGAGANVLTF,.,TRBJ2-6,.,TRBV6-6
TGTGCCAGCAGCTTGGGGCAAGAGACCCAGTACTTC,CASSLGQETQYF,.,TRBJ2-5,.,TRBV5-4
TGCAGCGTGAGGGTCCGGGGGGGCGACTATGGCTACACCTTC,CSVRVRGGDYGYTF,.,TRBJ1-2,.,TRBV29-1
TGCAGCGTCGACAGGGGCCCCGGGGAGCTGTTTTTT,CSVDRGPGELFF,.,TRBJ2-2,TRBD1,TRBV29-1
TGTGCCAGCAGCGAACCGACCCAAGTGGGCACAGATACGCAGTATTTT,CASSEPTQVGTDTQYF,.,TRBJ2-3,.,TRBV9
TGTGCCAGCAGCCTTACAGGGTCGTCGAAGCAGTACTTC,CASSLTGSSKQYF,once,TRBJ2-7,.,TRBV6-1
TGTGCCTGGATCCCCACTTTAGCGGCCTACAATGAGCAGTTCTTC,CAWIPTLAAYNEQFF,.,TRBJ2-1,.,TRBV30
TGTGCCAGCAGTAAACAGGGGGCGGTGGACATTCAGTACTTC,CASSKQGAVDIQYF,.,TRBJ2-4,TRBD1,TRBV27
TGTGCCAGCAGTTTATCGGGGACACCCAACACTGAAGCTTTCTTT,CASSLSGTPNTEAFF,.,TRBJ1-1,.,TRBV27
TGCGCCAGCAGTCAATTCAAGAGTTGGGACAGGGAGTCCCAAATCTTCAATCAGCCCCAGCATTTT,CASSQFKSWDRESQIFNQPQHF,many,TRBJ1-5,TRBD1,TRBV23-1
TGTGCCAGTCGACAAGCGAACACTGAAGCTTTCTTT,CASRQANTEAFF,.,TRBJ1-1,.,TRBV7-9
TGTGCCAGCAGCTTGATGGGGGGGGGCGCAGAAAACGAGCAGTACTTC,CASSLMGGGAENEQYF,.,TRBJ2-7,.,TRBV2
TGTGCCAGCAGCAAACAACAGGGAACTAATGAAAAACTGTTTTTT,CASSKQQGTNEKLFF,few,TRBJ1-4,.,TRBV11-1
TGTGCCAGCAGCCCACCGGGACTAGCGGGGTACGAGCAGTACTTC,CASSPPGLAGYEQYF,.,TRBJ2-7,TRBD2,TRBV9
TGTGCCAGCAGTTCGGCCCCGGTCGCCTACGAGCAGTACTTC,CASSSAPVAYEQYF,once,TRBJ2-7,.,TRBV11-1